This T cell receptor (beta chain) appears in the sequencing data of a study of OX40 agonist ivuxolimab in advanced cancers. Study-level information: Patients took ivuxolimab, an agonistic anti-OX40 (CD134) antibody.

Assay: immunoSEQ multiplex PCR; the TCRdb copy retains only in-frame clones and omits some. This table has over 50,000 clones, around 88% appearing once. Whole-study results and caveats: Which antigen the expanded peripheral T cells recognized is unknown. At doses 0.1 to 3.0 mg/kg, CD4+ and CD8+ clones expanded.

The CDR3 consists of 11 residues. Trimming stripped 8 bases from V and 4 bases from J, with 8 bases between. Germline V gene data show CDR1 as WSHSY and CDR2 as SAAADI. As to this clone: What it recognizes is unknown.

This TCR was recovered from an adult with an advanced solid tumor such as melanoma, head and neck, liver or kidney cancer. V is TRBV10-2 and J is TRBJ1-1; D is undetermined. The sample was CD4+ or CD8+ T cells sorted from blood, taken in a trial of the OX40 agonist ivuxolimab. The CDR3 DNA reads TGCGCCAGCTCGGTAGGCACTGAAGCTTTCTTT. Its translation: CASSVGTEAFF.